Listed below are T cell receptor beta chains from one sample, sequenced in a study of CD8+CD57+ T cells in acquired aplastic anemia. Each CDR3 protein is one row after TCRdb ran MiXCR on the reads. The sample includes roughly 280,000 distinct CDR3 sequences, 50% to 65% of them seen just once. Sequencing was performed on sorted CD4+, CD8+, or CD8+CD57+ T cells (not recorded which) from PBMCs. These TCRs come from a human donor with aplastic anemia. CDR3s leave out the opening cysteine and the closing phenylalanine or tryptophan. Fields, in order: J gene, V gene, CDR3 protein.

j_gene: TRBJ2-3; v_gene: TRBV10-3; CDR3aa: AASESHSPTSTDTQY
j_gene: TRBJ1-1; v_gene: TRBV2; CDR3aa: ATGGIGNTEAF
j_gene: TRBJ1-1; v_gene: TRBV5-1; CDR3aa: ASSLSRVGTEAF
j_gene: TRBJ2-5; v_gene: TRBV7-8; CDR3aa: ASSSRRSQETQY
j_gene: TRBJ1-1; v_gene: TRBV7-3; CDR3aa: ASSLQGALNTEAF
j_gene: TRBJ2-3; v_gene: TRBV20-1; CDR3aa: SARVLAGGLRPDTQY
j_gene: TRBJ2-5; v_gene: TRBV7-6; CDR3aa: ASSLTGTGPQETQY
j_gene: TRBJ2-7; v_gene: TRBV7-2; CDR3aa: ASSHGRSYEQY
j_gene: TRBJ1-5; v_gene: TRBV15; CDR3aa: ATTNGSIRRGTGTNQPQH
j_gene: TRBJ2-6; v_gene: TRBV7-6; CDR3aa: ASSLTTSGANVLT
j_gene: TRBJ2-3; v_gene: TRBV6-6; CDR3aa: ASSSGLDVKTDTQY
j_gene: TRBJ2-1; v_gene: TRBV7-8; CDR3aa: ASSLAQKDEQF
j_gene: TRBJ1-3; v_gene: TRBV29-1; CDR3aa: SVEDSYSGNTIY
j_gene: TRBJ2-2; v_gene: TRBV15; CDR3aa: ATSRGDDHTGELF
j_gene: TRBJ2-2; v_gene: TRBV12-3/TRBV12-4; CDR3aa: ASSLGQKTGELF
j_gene: TRBJ2-5; v_gene: TRBV5-1; CDR3aa: ASSKDRREQETQY
j_gene: TRBJ2-7; v_gene: TRBV9; CDR3aa: ARTGTGLSYEQY
j_gene: TRBJ1-6; v_gene: TRBV5-8; CDR3aa: ASSRPGGTGQPPLH
j_gene: TRBJ1-1; v_gene: TRBV2; CDR3aa: ARLRPGQLNTEAF
j_gene: TRBJ1-3; v_gene: TRBV10-3; CDR3aa: AISEPFSGNTIY
j_gene: TRBJ2-7; v_gene: TRBV9; CDR3aa: ASSEGLASYEQY
j_gene: TRBJ2-7; v_gene: TRBV25-1; CDR3aa: ASSESRWGTYEQY
j_gene: TRBJ2-7; v_gene: TRBV24-1; CDR3aa: ATSVSGAAYEQY
j_gene: TRBJ1-1; v_gene: TRBV9; CDR3aa: ASSVSQYTEAF
j_gene: TRBJ2-3; v_gene: TRBV20-1; CDR3aa: SASGSTDTQY
j_gene: TRBJ1-6; v_gene: TRBV25-1; CDR3aa: ASSLLDYNRDRDNSPLH
j_gene: TRBJ2-1; v_gene: TRBV24-1; CDR3aa: ATSDSGSGYNEQF
j_gene: TRBJ2-2; v_gene: TRBV7-9; CDR3aa: ASSSSDRGITGELF
j_gene: TRBJ1-2; v_gene: TRBV10-3; CDR3aa: ATTETYGYT
j_gene: TRBJ2-7; v_gene: TRBV9; CDR3aa: ASSVRAGASSEQY
j_gene: TRBJ1-5; v_gene: TRBV15; CDR3aa: ATSRDYRNQSQH
j_gene: TRBJ2-3; v_gene: TRBV20-1; CDR3aa: SAISGSQY
j_gene: TRBJ1-1; v_gene: TRBV10-3; CDR3aa: AISEGQGNTEAF
j_gene: TRBJ2-3; v_gene: TRBV11-2; CDR3aa: ASSFPSHSGAVDTQY
j_gene: TRBJ2-1; v_gene: TRBV4-1; CDR3aa: ASSQAPPRGSSYNEQF
j_gene: TRBJ1-2; v_gene: TRBV12-3/TRBV12-4; CDR3aa: ASSFRQARMGNYGYT
j_gene: TRBJ1-4; v_gene: TRBV20-1; CDR3aa: SASGAETNEKLF
j_gene: TRBJ2-7; v_gene: TRBV7-9; CDR3aa: ASSLGIAGGGEQY
j_gene: TRBJ1-4; v_gene: TRBV18; CDR3aa: ASSPTASLQQEKLF
j_gene: TRBJ2-1; v_gene: TRBV9; CDR3aa: ASSEGTGGFDEQF
j_gene: TRBJ1-4; v_gene: TRBV2; CDR3aa: ASSEGQGAGEKLF
j_gene: TRBJ2-2; v_gene: TRBV24-1; CDR3aa: ASSPRGTGPGELF